This TCR beta chain was captured by sequencing in a study of neurological immune-mediated disorders (dated by TCRdb to the late 2010s). At the level of the whole study: Among the approximately 34 multiple sclerosis patients, relapsing-remitting MS accounted for around 30 and secondary progressive MS accounted for 3. Longitudinal samples, technical triplicates and paired sorted CD4+ and CD8+ T-cell subsets, alongside PBMC samples, were included among the roughly 110 TCR-beta libraries. The cohort included 68 subjects: 14 with HAM/TSP, about 34 with multiple sclerosis, and approximately 20 healthy controls. The study compared peripheral blood TCR-beta repertoires of HTLV-I-associated myelopathy (HAM/TSP) patients, multiple sclerosis patients and healthy controls using UMI-based sequencing.

The paper as a whole reports these results and caveats: No identical CDR3 amino acid sequences were shared among expanded clones across subjects, suggesting private TCR-beta repertoires in all groups. The MS cluster showed no association with clinical or MRI features, and the authors stated that larger cohorts are needed. TCR clonal expansion was highest in HAM/TSP patients and lowest in MS patients, with MS patients falling below even healthy controls. Repertoires from 18 of 34 MS patients were grouped by phylogenetic analysis into a cluster of related CDR3 sequences, suggesting a possible repertoire-level signature.

This clonotype was counted many times. No antigen is known for it. No base quality values were provided; no much bigger clone lies one nucleotide off. For unsorted PBMC libraries, 2 million PBMCs were used after storage in RNAlater at -80 degrees C until RNA extraction. Multiple sclerosis patients were enrolled in a US clinical protocol under which disease progression was evaluated by magnetic resonance imaging. Peripheral blood was subjected to Ficoll-Hypaque density gradient centrifugation to isolate PBMCs, which were then cryopreserved in liquid nitrogen. At the junction V is shortened by 0 bases and J by 5 bases, with 16 bases in between. Via the germline V gene (reference sequence), CDR1 is LGHDT and CDR2 YNNKEL. Measured from the cysteine to the phenylalanine, the CDR3 is 16 residues long. Only the CDR3 DNA stays, 48 bases, in frame from base 1. cDNA synthesis used template-switch 5'RACE with a primer carrying a 10-nucleotide random unique molecular identifier tagging each TCR transcript. Every sequencing run covered 15-18 subjects and yielded more than 170 million TCR-beta sequences. Total RNA was extracted with the RNeasy kit. TCR-beta VDJ regions were amplified with primers for the TCR constant region and the 5'RACE anchor, using the KAPA Real-time Library Amplification kit. A first PCR added sample indexes and Illumina adaptors, and a second PCR then raised library yield. The roughly 650 bp TCR product was size-selected on a 2% E-gel SizeSelection system after Ampure bead purification. Before pooling, libraries had their quality checked on a Bioanalyzer, their concentration measured with Qubit, and their quantity determined with the Kapa Library Quantification kit. An Illumina HiSeq 2500 sequenced the libraries paired-end 2 x 150 bp. To increase sequence diversity, roughly 23-30% phiX was spiked into each library pool. As for the original processing: The UMI-based MiGEC pipeline processed quality-filtered reads and removed over 80% of raw TCR sequences during error correction. VDJ genes were aligned to IMGT germline references, and each clonotype was defined by a unique CDR3 amino acid sequence together with V-J genes. Clonal expansion, Shannon diversity and CDR3 relatedness (CalcPairwiseDistances, ClusterSamples) were evaluated with VDJtools, and phylogenetic trees were built with CLCbio workbench. A clone was classed as expanded if it had 8 or more unique UMIs, a cutoff based on coefficient-of-variation modelling across technical triplicates. The public reads were run again by TCRdb, first through fastp at Q25 and then through MiXCR, and only productive beta chains were kept. Duplicate CDR3 protein sequences are folded into a single record with the most common DNA and genes. For this entry, the V and J calls and clone size follow TCRdb and not the study's own pipeline. In all, the sample holds just under 60,000 distinct CDR3 sequences, and under 4.5% of those were seen once. Of the sample, around 3.3% falls within the top ten clones.

The sequence joins TRBV3-1 to TRBJ1-2; the D gene remains uncertain. The sequence was collected from a woman aged 30 to 39 with multiple sclerosis. Material for sequencing was PBMCs. The CDR3 amino acid sequence is: CASSQDRSTVRYGYTF. Here is the DNA: TGTGCCAGCAGCCAAGACCGTTCGACGGTTAGATATGGCTACACCTTC.